The entry below describes one T cell receptor beta chain. The data originate from a study of blood T cell repertoires in COVID-19. This CDR3 has 15 residues. Germline CDR1 is MDHEN and CDR2 is SYDVKM. Trimming shortened V by 5 bases and J by 5 bases, and 18 bases separated the two germline ends. Profiled with immunoSEQ multiplex PCR; TCRdb holds only in-frame clones, not every one. The sample holds 450,000 or so clones, 80% to 90% seen once. The sample taken for sequencing was peripheral blood. The V gene is TRBV28, the J gene TRBJ1-1, with D unresolved. The source of this sequence is a man aged 18 to 29 with COVID-19, enrolled during active disease. In DNA, the CDR3 is TGTGCCAGCAGTCCGCGTGAGACTCGGGGTACTGAAGCTTTCTTT. Amino acid sequence: CASSPRETRGTEAFF.